This TCR beta chain was obtained from a study of cytomegalovirus exposure and HLA in healthy donors. The sample holds one count of this clone. No antigen is known for it. V shed 3 bases and J shed 4 bases, with 10 bases lying between them. The CDR3 is 13 amino acids. Per the germline V gene, CDR1 is SGHVS and CDR2 is FQNEAQ. Repertoires were generated with immunoSEQ multiplex PCR, while TCRdb's copy carries only in-frame clones and drops some. Among hundreds of thousands of clones listed, over 80% were seen once. Overall study results and limits: The listing of 150 to 200 TCR beta chains classed them as cytomegalovirus-associated.

Separate from the approximately 670-subject first cohort, the roughly 120-subject validation cohort was the one that the donors belonged to. The sequenced sample was PBMCs. The chain uses TRBV7-8 and TRBJ2-7; TRBD2 is a possible D gene (6 bases). This receptor was obtained from a woman between 18 and 29 years old in good health and CMV-seronegative. CDR3 in amino acids: CASSFSGVYEQYF. Here the CDR3 DNA reads TGTGCCAGCAGCTTTTCGGGGGTTTACGAGCAGTACTTC. Complete variable domain (other parts from reference TRBV7-8 and TRBJ2-7): GAGVSQSPRYKVAKRGQDVALRCDPISGHVSLFWYQQALGQGPEFLTYFQNEAQLDKSGLPSDRFFAERPEGSVSTLKIQRTQQEDSAVYLCASSFSGVYEQYFGPGTRLTVT.